Below, 32 T cell receptor beta chains from the same sample are listed, as sequenced in a study of T cell responses to AZD1222 COVID-19 vaccine. Assay: immunoSEQ multiplex PCR; the TCRdb copy retains only in-frame clones and omits some. The table lists 99,000 or so clones, about nine tenths of them singletons. The starting material was peripheral blood, obtained on day 0 of AZD1222 vaccination. These receptor sequences come from an adult in good health.

V usage is TRBV3-1 (or the pseudogene TRBV3-2) and J usage is TRBJ2-7, with TRBD1 matching 10 bases. Germline CDR1 LGHDT, CDR2 YNNKEL (reference sequence). Trimming cost V 3 bases and J 5 bases; bases outside gene matches: 1. The CDR3 is 13 residues long. CDR3 region: CASSQTGGNEQYF. The CDR3 DNA reads as TGTGCCAGCAGCCAGACAGGGGGCAACGAGCAGTACTTC.

This chain joins TRBV2 and TRBJ1-2, with D hard to call. Germline V gene data show CDR1 as SNHLY and CDR2 as FYNNEI. Between the trimmed V and J ends, which lost 4 bases and 2 bases, there was a span of 14 bases. There are 15 residues in the CDR3. The CDR3 region is CASSASGPRNYGYTF. The CDR3 region has the DNA TGTGCCAGCAGTGCCTCCGGACCGAGAAACTATGGCTACACCTTC.

The rearrangement links TRBV25-1 to TRBJ1-1, with D unresolved. V was cut by 1 base and J by 1 base, with 10 bases left in between. Germline lookup yields CDR1 MGHDK and CDR2 SYGVNS. The CDR3 has 15 residues. The CDR3 bases are TGTGCCAGCAGTGAATGGGGTCCCCAGAACACTGAAGCTTTCTTT. It is translated as CASSEWGPQNTEAFF.

The chain combines TRBV18 with TRBJ2-7, with a possible D match to TRBD1 (5 bases). From germline, CDR1 is KGHSH and CDR2 LQKENI. The CDR3 covers 14 residues. Trimming removed 0 bases from V and 4 bases from J, with 10 bases in between. This chain's CDR3 is CASSPPSRDYEQYF. The DNA of the CDR3 is TGTGCCAGCTCACCACCGTCCAGGGATTACGAGCAGTACTTC.

The table lists this clone with a few counts. The chain is built from TRBV21-1 and TRBJ2-2; the table assigns TRBD1, which was not confirmed against the DNA. TRBV21-1 is recorded as a pseudogene. The CDR3 is 18 amino acids. CDR3 nucleotide sequence: TGTGCCAGCAGCAAAAGGAGGACAGGGGCGCCGAACACCGGGGAGCTGTTTTTT. This encodes CASSKRRTGAPNTGELFF.

V and J are TRBV6-1 and TRBJ1-4, with 8 bases matching TRBD1. V trimming: 0 bases; J trimming: 7 bases; junction bases outside the gene matches: 4. Germline V CDR1 and CDR2: MNHNS, SASEGT. The CDR3 sequence is 15 residues long. The CDR3 is CASSEAAGGPEKLFF. The DNA of the CDR3 is TGTGCCAGCAGTGAAGCGGCAGGGGGCCCTGAAAAACTGTTTTTT.

CDR3: CASSLGRTGANVLTF. CDR3 DNA: TGTGCCAGCAGCTTAGGGCGGACTGGGGCCAACGTCCTGACTTTC. The chain combines TRBV13 with TRBJ2-6, with no clear D. The CDR3 sequence is 15 residues long. V gave up 0 bases and J gave up 2 bases, with 5 bases separating them. Germline V gives CDR1 PRHDT, CDR2 FYEKMQ (reference sequence).

In the case of this clone: No conserved phenylalanine or tryptophan ends this CDR3, so it is likely a read error. In nucleotides, the CDR3 is TGTGCCAGCAGTAGCAGGAGCTCCTATAATTCACCCCTCCACCTT. This gives the protein CASSSRSSYNSPLHL. The chain combines TRBV6-5 with TRBJ1-6; D is unclear. CDR3 length equals 15 residues. Trimming shortened V by 5 bases and J by 0 bases, and 8 bases separated the two germline ends. Germline lookup yields CDR1 MNHEY and CDR2 SVGAGI.

The rearrangement links TRBV6-5 to TRBJ2-3, with 7 bases fitting TRBD1. CDR1 is MNHEY and CDR2 is SVGAGI in the germline V gene. J was trimmed by 7 bases and V by 6 bases; bases with no gene match: 7. This CDR3 is built from 13 residues. The CDR3 sequence is CASRGTEKYTQYF. The CDR3 coding sequence is TGTGCCAGCAGAGGGACAGAGAAATATACGCAGTATTTT.

Here the CDR3 reads CASSPADSNQPQHF. In DNA form, the CDR3 reads TGTGCCAGCTCACCGGCGGATAGCAATCAGCCCCAGCATTTT. The chain is built from TRBV18 and TRBJ1-5; no clear D. The germline V and J ends were trimmed by 3 bases and 0 bases, with 6 bases remaining between them. This CDR3 spans 14 amino acids. The V gene's germline CDR1 is KGHSH and CDR2 LQKENI.

This clone was found once. The chain recombines TRBV27 with TRBJ1-2, with D possibly matching TRBD1 (5 bases). This CDR3 is built from 16 residues. V shed 3 bases and J shed 7 bases, with 21 bases lying between them. Germline V gene lookup returns CDR1 MNHEY and CDR2 SMNVEV (reference sequence). CDR3 sequence (DNA): TGTGCCAGCAGTTTTTCGGTGGGAGGTACAGGCGGTGGCTACACCTTC. It yields the protein CASSFSVGGTGGGYTF.

The V and J genes are TRBV10-2 and TRBJ1-2; possible D gene TRBD1, 5 bases. CDR3 length: 13 amino acids. Between the trimmed V and J ends, which lost 6 bases and 2 bases, there was a span of 10 bases. Germline V gene sequence: CDR1 WSHSY, CDR2 SAAADI. This CDR3 reads CASRGDLNYGYTF. Written as DNA, the CDR3 is TGCGCCAGCAGGGGGGACCTGAACTATGGCTACACCTTC.

V is TRBV7-9 and J is TRBJ2-7; D unresolved. Germline V gene sequence: CDR1 SEHNR, CDR2 FQNEAQ (reference sequence). V was shortened by 0 bases and J by 3 bases, with 6 bases between the two germline ends. The CDR3 runs 13 residues. The CDR3 region has the DNA TGTGCCAGCAGCTTAGCACCCATCTACGAGCAGTACTTC. Encoded protein: CASSLAPIYEQYF.

The rearrangement joins TRBV18 to TRBJ2-1; a weak D match, TRBD2 (7 bases). Germline V gives CDR1 KGHSH, CDR2 LQKENI. The CDR3 is 17 amino acids. V gave up 6 bases and J gave up 7 bases, with 25 bases separating them. CDR3 in DNA: TGTGCCAGCTCGCAAGATTATAGTGGGGGGGCCCTGAATGAGCAGTTCTTC. This encodes CASSQDYSGGALNEQFF.

The chain links TRBV4-1 to TRBJ2-7; weak D call: TRBD2 (6 bases). Looked up from germline, CDR1 is MGHRA and CDR2 is YSYEKL. This CDR3 region has 16 residues. The germline V and J ends were trimmed by 0 bases and 4 bases, with 16 bases remaining between them. In nucleotides, the CDR3 is TGCGCCAGCAGCCAAGATCGGAGCGGAGGGCTTTACGAGCAGTACTTC. Amino acids: CASSQDRSGGLYEQYF.

The chain recombines TRBV5-6 with TRBJ1-5; D may be TRBD1 (5 bases). Trimming took off 3 bases at V and 7 bases at J, with 14 bases between the two ends. CDR1 and CDR2 from the germline V gene are SGHDT and YYEEEE. This CDR3 contains 14 residues. In nucleotides, the CDR3 is TGTGCCAGCAGCTGGGGGAGGATGGGGCAGCCCCAGCATTTT. It translates to CASSWGRMGQPQHF.

This clone has a single count. This sequence joins TRBV7-2 and TRBJ2-7; 7 bases map to TRBD1. J was trimmed by 1 base and V by 5 bases; bases with no gene match: 5. The CDR3 runs 14 residues. The germline gives CDR1 SGHTA, CDR2 FQGNSA. CDR3 amino acids: CASSPGQVSYEQYF. DNA of the CDR3: TGTGCCAGCAGCCCTGGACAGGTGTCCTACGAGCAGTACTTC.

The chain joins TRBV18 to TRBJ1-2; D gene ambiguous. Trimming stripped 5 bases from V and 4 bases from J, with 11 bases between. Per germline, CDR1 KGHSH and CDR2 LQKENI. CDR3 length: 13 amino acids. CDR3 in amino acids: CASSTTVSYGYTF. For the CDR3, the DNA is TGTGCCAGCTCAACCACAGTATCCTATGGCTACACCTTC.

V is TRBV10-3 and J is TRBJ2-5; 10 bases are a match to TRBD1. V was clipped by 6 bases and J by 1 base; unmatched bases: 14. Per germline, CDR1 ENHRY and CDR2 SYGVKD. The CDR3 runs 18 residues. CDR3 bases: TGTGCCATCAGACAGGGACAGGGGACACCGGCCATCCAAGAGACCCAGTACTTC. Protein: CAIRQGQGTPAIQETQYF.

The chain carries TRBV19 and TRBJ2-6, with D unclear. This CDR3 comprises 13 residues. Trimming left V 5 bases short and J 1 base short, with 3 bases between. Germline CDR1 and CDR2: LNHDA and SQIVND (reference sequence). In DNA, the CDR3 is TGTGCCAGTAGTGAATCTGGGGCCAACGTCCTGACTTTC. Protein product: CASSESGANVLTF.

The chain recombines TRBV19 with TRBJ1-1; TRBD1 matches 9 bases. The CDR3 has 16 residues. Germline loops: CDR1 LNHDA, CDR2 SQIVND (reference sequence). Germline trimming cut 0 bases from V and 11 bases from J; bases unmatched to any gene: 13. This CDR3 is CASSIEPGTGTRGAFF. In DNA, the CDR3 is TGTGCCAGTAGTATAGAGCCGGGGACAGGGACTCGGGGCGCTTTCTTT.

The CDR3 bases are TGTGCCAGCAAAAAAGGGGCTGGAAACTATGGCTACACCTTC. Translation: CASKKGAGNYGYTF. This chain joins TRBV11-1 and TRBJ1-2; D perhaps matches TRBD1 (5 bases). V dropped 7 bases and J dropped 2 bases, with 14 bases sitting between them. CDR1 is SGHAT, CDR2 FQDESV, per germline (reference sequence). The CDR3 is 14 amino acids.

CDR3 in amino acids: CASSQVKGWELFF. The CDR3 region has the DNA TGTGCCAGCAGCCAAGTGAAGGGTTGGGAGCTGTTTTTT. The V and J genes are TRBV14 and TRBJ2-2; D call uncertain. There are 13 residues in the CDR3. Germline lookup yields CDR1 SGHDN and CDR2 FVKESK. Trimming left V 1 base short and J 9 bases short, with 9 bases between.

The chain carries TRBV15 and TRBJ1-2; 7 nucleotides agree with TRBD1. CDR1 is LNHNV, CDR2 YYDKDF, per germline (reference sequence). V shed 3 bases, J shed 3 bases, and the junction held 4 bases outside the gene matches. The CDR3 is 14 residues long. As DNA, the CDR3 is TGTGCCACCAGCAGTGCCAGGGGGGACTATGGCTACACCTTC. This codes for CATSSARGDYGYTF.

The chain uses TRBV12-3 or TRBV12-4 and TRBJ2-1; the D gene is possibly TRBD2 (5 bases). Trimming removed 5 bases from V and 14 bases from J, with 16 bases in between. The CDR3 has 12 residues. The CDR3, as DNA: TGTGCCAGCAGTCCGATGTTCCAGAGGGAGTTCTTC. This codes for CASSPMFQREFF.

The chain combines TRBV4-1 with TRBJ2-2; 8 bases are a match to TRBD1. The CDR3 totals 17 residues. The J segment lost 10 bases and the V segment lost 0 bases, leaving 13 bases of the junction unmatched. The germline gives CDR1 MGHRA, CDR2 YSYEKL. CDR3 sequence (DNA): TGCGCCAGCAGCCAAGATCTTGTGGGCAGGGGGCGCGCGGAGCTGTTTTTT. It is translated as CASSQDLVGRGRAELFF.

The J gene is TRBJ1-1, the V gene TRBV3-1 (or the pseudogene TRBV3-2); possible D gene TRBD1, 6 bases. The CDR3 extends over 13 amino acids. The germline gives CDR1 LGHDT, CDR2 YNNKEL (reference sequence). The V end lost 4 bases, the J end lost 10 bases, and 16 bases lay between the germline ends. CDR3 residues: CASSLVGGGRAFF. Written as DNA, the CDR3 is TGTGCCAGCAGCCTTGTGGGGGGCGGTCGAGCTTTCTTT.

The chain joins TRBV30 to TRBJ2-3; TRBD2 matches at 11 bases. Germline loops: CDR1 GTSNPN, CDR2 SVGIG (reference sequence). Unmatched junction bases numbered 8, after V lost 3 bases and J lost 9 bases. The CDR3 totals 14 residues. DNA for the CDR3: TGTGCCTGGAGGGATAGCGGGGGGGCTTGGACGCAGTATTTT. Amino acid sequence: CAWRDSGGAWTQYF.

This sequence joins TRBV5-4 and TRBJ2-2; maybe TRBD2 (6 bases). The V gene lost 3 bases and the J gene lost 3 bases, with 21 bases spanning the gap. The V gene's germline CDR1 is SGHNT and CDR2 YYREEE (reference sequence). The CDR3 is 18 residues long. Here the CDR3 DNA reads TGTGCCAGCAGCTCCGCCCCGACAGACGGGAGAGACACCGGGGAGCTGTTTTTT. It encodes CASSSAPTDGRDTGELFF.

CDR3 sequence reads: CASSLLSIRLVGAYEQYF. CDR3 coding DNA: TGCGCCAGCAGCTTACTCTCTATTAGACTAGTGGGAGCCTACGAGCAGTACTTC. The chain uses TRBV5-1 and TRBJ2-7; a possible D gene is TRBD2 (6 bases). V lost 2 bases and J lost 2, with 23 bases in between. The CDR3 consists of 18 residues. Germline assignment: CDR1 SGHRS and CDR2 YFSETQ.

The chain uses TRBV9 and TRBJ2-5, with D possibly matching TRBD2 (5 bases). Per the germline V gene, CDR1 is SGDLS and CDR2 is YYNGEE. This CDR3 is 14 amino acids long. Trimming shortened V by 3 bases and J by 0 bases, and 9 bases separated the two germline ends. CDR3 residues: CASSAIGNQETQYF. The DNA for the CDR3 is TGTGCCAGCAGCGCCATCGGGAACCAAGAGACCCAGTACTTC.

This clone occurred once. The genes are TRBV2 and TRBJ2-5, with 12 bases fitting TRBD2. V shed 7 bases, J shed 4 bases, and the junction held 7 bases outside the gene matches. The CDR3 is made up of 15 amino acids. From germline, CDR1 is SNHLY and CDR2 FYNNEI. The CDR3 sequence: CASTLAGGPPETQYF. DNA of the CDR3: TGTGCCAGCACACTAGCGGGGGGTCCCCCAGAGACCCAGTACTTC.